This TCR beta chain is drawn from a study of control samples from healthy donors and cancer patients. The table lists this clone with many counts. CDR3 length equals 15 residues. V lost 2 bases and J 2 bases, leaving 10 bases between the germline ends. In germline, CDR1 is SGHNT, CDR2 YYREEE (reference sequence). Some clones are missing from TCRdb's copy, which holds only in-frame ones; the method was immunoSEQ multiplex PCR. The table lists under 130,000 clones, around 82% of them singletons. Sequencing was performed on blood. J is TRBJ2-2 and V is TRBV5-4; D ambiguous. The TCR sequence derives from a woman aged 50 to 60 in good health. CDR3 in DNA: TGTGCCAGCAGCTTAAGGACCCATAACACCGGGGAGCTGTTTTTT. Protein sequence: CASSLRTHNTGELFF.